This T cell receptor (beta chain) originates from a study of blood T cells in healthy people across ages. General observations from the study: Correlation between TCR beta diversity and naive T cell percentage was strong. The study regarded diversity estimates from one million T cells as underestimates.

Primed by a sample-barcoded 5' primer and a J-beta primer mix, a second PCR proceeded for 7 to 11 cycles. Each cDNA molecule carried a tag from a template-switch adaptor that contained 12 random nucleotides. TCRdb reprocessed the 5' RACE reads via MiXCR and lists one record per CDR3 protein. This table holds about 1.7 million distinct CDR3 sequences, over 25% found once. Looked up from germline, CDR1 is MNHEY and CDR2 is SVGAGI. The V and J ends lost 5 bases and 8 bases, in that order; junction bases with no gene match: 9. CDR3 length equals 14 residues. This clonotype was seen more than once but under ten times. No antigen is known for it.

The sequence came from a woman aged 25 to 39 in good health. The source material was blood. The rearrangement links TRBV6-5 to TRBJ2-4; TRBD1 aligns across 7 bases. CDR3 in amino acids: CASSPTGVGHIQYF. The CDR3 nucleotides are TGTGCCAGCAGTCCCACAGGGGTCGGGCACATTCAGTACTTC.